This T cell receptor (beta chain) was captured in a study of OX40 agonist ivuxolimab in advanced cancers. Whole-study context: Patients took ivuxolimab, an agonistic anti-OX40 (CD134) antibody.

Study outcomes and limitations: No determination was made of the antigen specificity of the expanded peripheral T cells.

Comment on this clone: What it recognizes is unknown.

Data came from immunoSEQ multiplex PCR; TCRdb stores just in-frame clones and leaves some out. Of more than 85,000 clones listed, about 91% were seen once; the top ten hold around 0.3%. The CDR3 has 12 residues. With 5 bases removed from V and 3 bases from J, the gap between germline ends came to 6 bases. CDR1 is SNHLY and CDR2 is FYNNEI in the germline V gene. The source was CD4+ or CD8+ T cells sorted from blood, collected in a trial of the OX40 agonist ivuxolimab. The chain carries TRBV2 and TRBJ2-3, with no clear D. This sequence was found in an adult with an advanced solid tumor such as melanoma, head and neck, liver or kidney cancer. The CDR3 region is CASSLRTDTQYF. In DNA form, the CDR3 reads TGTGCCAGCAGTCTTCGGACAGATACGCAGTATTTT.